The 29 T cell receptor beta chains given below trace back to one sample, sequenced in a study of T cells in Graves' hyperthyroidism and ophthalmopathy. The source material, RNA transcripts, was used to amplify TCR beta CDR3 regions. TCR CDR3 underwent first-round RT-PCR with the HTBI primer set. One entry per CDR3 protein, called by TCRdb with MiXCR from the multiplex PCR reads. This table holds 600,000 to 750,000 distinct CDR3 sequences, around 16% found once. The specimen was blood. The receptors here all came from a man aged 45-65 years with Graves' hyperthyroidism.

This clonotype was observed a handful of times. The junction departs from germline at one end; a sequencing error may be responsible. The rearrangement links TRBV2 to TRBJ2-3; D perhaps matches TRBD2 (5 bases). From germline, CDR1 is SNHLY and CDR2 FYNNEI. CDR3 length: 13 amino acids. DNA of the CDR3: TGTGCCAGCAGTTCATGGGAGTTGGATACGCGGTATTTT. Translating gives CASSSWELDTRYF.

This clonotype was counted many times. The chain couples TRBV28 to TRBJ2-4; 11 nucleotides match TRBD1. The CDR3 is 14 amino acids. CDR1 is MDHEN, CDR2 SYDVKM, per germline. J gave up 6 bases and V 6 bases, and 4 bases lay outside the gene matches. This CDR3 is CASSPGTGGNIQYF. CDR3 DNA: TGTGCCAGCAGCCCCGGGACAGGGGGAAACATTCAGTACTTC.

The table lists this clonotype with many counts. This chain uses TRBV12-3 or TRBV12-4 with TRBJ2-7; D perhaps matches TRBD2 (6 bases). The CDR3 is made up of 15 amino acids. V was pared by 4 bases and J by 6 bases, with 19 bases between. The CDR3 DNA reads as TGTGCCAGCAGTTCCGACCCCGGGGGACCTTCCGAGCAGTACTTC. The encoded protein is CASSSDPGGPSEQYF.

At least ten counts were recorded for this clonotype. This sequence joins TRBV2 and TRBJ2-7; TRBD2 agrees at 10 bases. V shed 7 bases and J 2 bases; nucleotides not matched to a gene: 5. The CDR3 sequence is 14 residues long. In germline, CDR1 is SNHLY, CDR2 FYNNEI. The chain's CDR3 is CASTSGSSTYEQYF. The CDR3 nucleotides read TGTGCCAGCACTAGCGGGAGCTCTACCTACGAGCAGTACTTC.

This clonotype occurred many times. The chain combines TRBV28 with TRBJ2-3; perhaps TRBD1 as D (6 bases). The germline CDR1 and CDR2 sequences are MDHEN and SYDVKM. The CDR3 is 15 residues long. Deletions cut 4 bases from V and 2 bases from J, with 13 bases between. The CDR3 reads CASSSDRSFTDTQYF. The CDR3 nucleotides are TGTGCCAGCAGTTCGGACAGATCTTTCACAGATACGCAGTATTTT.

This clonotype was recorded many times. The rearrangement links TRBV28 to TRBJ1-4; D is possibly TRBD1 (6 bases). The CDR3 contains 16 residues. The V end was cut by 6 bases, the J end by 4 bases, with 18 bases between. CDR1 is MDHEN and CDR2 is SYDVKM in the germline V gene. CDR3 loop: CASRARQAGNNEKLFF. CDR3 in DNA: TGTGCCAGCAGGGCAAGACAGGCCGGGAATAATGAAAAACTGTTTTTT.

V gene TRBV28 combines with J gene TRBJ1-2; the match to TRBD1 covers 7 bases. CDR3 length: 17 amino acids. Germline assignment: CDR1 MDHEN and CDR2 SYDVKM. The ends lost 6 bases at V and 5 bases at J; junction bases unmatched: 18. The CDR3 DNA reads TGTGCCAGCAGCCCCCCGACAGGGTCTTACCCCGGTTATGGCTACACCTTC. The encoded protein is CASSPPTGSYPGYGYTF.

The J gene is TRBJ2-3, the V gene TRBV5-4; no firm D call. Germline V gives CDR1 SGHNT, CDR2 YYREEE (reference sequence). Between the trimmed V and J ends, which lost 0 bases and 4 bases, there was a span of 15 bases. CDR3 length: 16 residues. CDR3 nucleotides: TGTGCCAGCAGCTTGGGTGCGTCACCCGGGTCAGATACGCAGTATTTT. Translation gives CASSLGASPGSDTQYF.

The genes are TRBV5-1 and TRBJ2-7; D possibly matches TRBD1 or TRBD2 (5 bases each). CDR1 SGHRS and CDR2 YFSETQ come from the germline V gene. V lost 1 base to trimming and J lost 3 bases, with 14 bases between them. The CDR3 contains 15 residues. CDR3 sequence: CASSLWQGVRYEQYF. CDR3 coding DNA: TGCGCCAGCAGCTTGTGGCAGGGAGTACGCTACGAGCAGTACTTC.

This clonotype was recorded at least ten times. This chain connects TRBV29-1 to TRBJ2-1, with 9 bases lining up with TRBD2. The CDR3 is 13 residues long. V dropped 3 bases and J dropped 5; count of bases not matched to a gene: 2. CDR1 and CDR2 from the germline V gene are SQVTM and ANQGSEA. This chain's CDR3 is CSVDGTSNNEQFF. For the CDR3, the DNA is TGCAGCGTTGATGGGACTAGCAACAATGAGCAGTTCTTC.

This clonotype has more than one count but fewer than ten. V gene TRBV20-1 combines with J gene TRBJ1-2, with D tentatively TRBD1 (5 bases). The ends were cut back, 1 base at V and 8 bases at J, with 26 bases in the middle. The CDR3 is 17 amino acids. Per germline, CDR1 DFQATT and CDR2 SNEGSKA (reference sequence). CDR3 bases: TGCAGTGCTAGAGTAGTGGGGCAGGGCGGACAATTGGAAGGCTACACCTTC. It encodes CSARVVGQGGQLEGYTF.

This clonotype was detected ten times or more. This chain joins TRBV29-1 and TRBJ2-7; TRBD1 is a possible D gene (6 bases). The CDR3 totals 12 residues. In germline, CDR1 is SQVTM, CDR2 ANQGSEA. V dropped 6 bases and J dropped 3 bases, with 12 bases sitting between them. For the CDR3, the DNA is TGCAGCGTCCTTGGGGGCGTCTACGAGCAGTACTTC. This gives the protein CSVLGGVYEQYF.

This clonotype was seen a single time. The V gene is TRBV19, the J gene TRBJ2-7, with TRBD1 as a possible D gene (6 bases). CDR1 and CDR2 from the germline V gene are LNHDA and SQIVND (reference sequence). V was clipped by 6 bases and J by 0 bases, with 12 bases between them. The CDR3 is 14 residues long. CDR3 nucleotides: TGTGCCAGTAGCTTAGGGGACACCTCCTACGAGCAGTACTTC. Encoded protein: CASSLGDTSYEQYF.

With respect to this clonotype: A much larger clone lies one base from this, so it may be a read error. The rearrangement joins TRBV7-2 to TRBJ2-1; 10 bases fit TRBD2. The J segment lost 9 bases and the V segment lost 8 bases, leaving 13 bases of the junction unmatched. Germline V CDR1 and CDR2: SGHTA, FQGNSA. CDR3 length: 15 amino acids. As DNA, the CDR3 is TGTGCCAGCGGGTTAGGCACTAGCGGGATAGGTGAGCAGTTCTTC. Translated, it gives CASGLGTSGIGEQFF. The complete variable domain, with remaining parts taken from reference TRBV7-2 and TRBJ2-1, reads GAGVSQSPSNKVTEKGKDVELRCDPISGHTALYWYRQSLGQGLEFLIYFQGNSAPDKSGLPSDRFSAERTGGSVSTLTIQRTQQEDSAVYLCASGLGTSGIGEQFFGPGTRLTVL.

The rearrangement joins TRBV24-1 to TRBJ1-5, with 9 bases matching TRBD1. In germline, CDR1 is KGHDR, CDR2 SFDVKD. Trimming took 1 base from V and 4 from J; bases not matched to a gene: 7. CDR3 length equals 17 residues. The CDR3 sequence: CATSDFPRTGANQPQHF. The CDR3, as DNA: TGTGCCACCAGTGATTTCCCTCGGACAGGGGCGAATCAGCCCCAGCATTTT.

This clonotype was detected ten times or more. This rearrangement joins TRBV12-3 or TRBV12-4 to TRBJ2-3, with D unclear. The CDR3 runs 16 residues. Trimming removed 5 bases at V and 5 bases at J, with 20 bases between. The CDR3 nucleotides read TGTGCCAGCAGTCTGAAGACTCCGGCCTTAGGAGATACGCAGTATTTT. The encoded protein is CASSLKTPALGDTQYF.

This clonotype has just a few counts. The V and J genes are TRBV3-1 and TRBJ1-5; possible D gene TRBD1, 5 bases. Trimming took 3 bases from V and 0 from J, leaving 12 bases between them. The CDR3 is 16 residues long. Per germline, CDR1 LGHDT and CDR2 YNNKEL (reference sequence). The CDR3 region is CASSHGTDYSNQPQHF. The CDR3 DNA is TGTGCCAGCAGCCATGGGACGGACTATAGCAATCAGCCCCAGCATTTT.

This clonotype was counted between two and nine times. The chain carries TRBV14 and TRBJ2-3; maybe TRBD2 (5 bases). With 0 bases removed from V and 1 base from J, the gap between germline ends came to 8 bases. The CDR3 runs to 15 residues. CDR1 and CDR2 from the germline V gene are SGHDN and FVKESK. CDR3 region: CASSQDTSRTDTQYF. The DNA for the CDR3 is TGTGCCAGCAGCCAAGATACTAGTCGCACAGATACGCAGTATTTT.

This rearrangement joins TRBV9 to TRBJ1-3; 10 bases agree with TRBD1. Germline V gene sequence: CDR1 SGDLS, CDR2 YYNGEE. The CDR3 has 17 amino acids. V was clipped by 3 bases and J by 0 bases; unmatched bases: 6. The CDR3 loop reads CASSGEGQGISGNTIYF. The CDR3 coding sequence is TGTGCCAGCAGCGGGGAGGGACAGGGGATCTCTGGAAACACCATATATTTT.

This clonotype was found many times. This chain's CDR3 is CASSLAPDRGTLYNSPLHF. In DNA form, the CDR3 reads TGTGCCAGCAGCTTAGCCCCGGACAGGGGTACACTCTATAATTCACCCCTCCACTTT. This chain links TRBV7-6 with TRBJ1-6; the match to TRBD1 covers 9 bases. The CDR3 extends over 19 amino acids. In germline, CDR1 is SGHVS, CDR2 FNYEAQ. Trimming cost V 0 bases and J 3 bases; bases outside gene matches: 9. The full variable domain, with the rest looked up from reference TRBV7-6 and TRBJ1-6, is GAGVSQSPRYKVTKRGQDVALRCDPISGHVSLYWYRQALGQGPEFLTYFNYEAQQDKSGLPNDRFSAERPEGSISTLTIQRTEQRDSAMYRCASSLAPDRGTLYNSPLHFGNGTRLTVT.

The CDR3 here is CASSPGAGGPADTQYF. The CDR3 nucleotides are TGTGCCAGCAGCCCAGGAGCGGGAGGGCCCGCAGATACGCAGTATTTT. The V and J genes are TRBV5-6 and TRBJ2-3; 10 nucleotides agree with TRBD2. V shed 4 bases and J 4 bases; nucleotides not matched to a gene: 9. The germline CDR1 and CDR2 sequences are SGHDT and YYEEEE. CDR3 length equals 16 residues.

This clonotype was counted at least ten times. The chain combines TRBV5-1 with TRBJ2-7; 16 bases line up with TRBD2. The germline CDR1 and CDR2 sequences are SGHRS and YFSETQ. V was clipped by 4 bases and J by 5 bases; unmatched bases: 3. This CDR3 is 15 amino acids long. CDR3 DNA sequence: TGCGCCAGCAGCACGGGACTAGCGGGAGGGAACGAGCAGTACTTC. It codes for CASSTGLAGGNEQYF.

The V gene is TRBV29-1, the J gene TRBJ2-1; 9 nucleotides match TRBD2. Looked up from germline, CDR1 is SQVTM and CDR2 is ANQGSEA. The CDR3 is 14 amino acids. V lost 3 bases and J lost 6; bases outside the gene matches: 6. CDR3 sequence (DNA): TGCAGCGTTGACCTTAGCGGGAGCTTCAATGAGCAGTTCTTC. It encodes CSVDLSGSFNEQFF.

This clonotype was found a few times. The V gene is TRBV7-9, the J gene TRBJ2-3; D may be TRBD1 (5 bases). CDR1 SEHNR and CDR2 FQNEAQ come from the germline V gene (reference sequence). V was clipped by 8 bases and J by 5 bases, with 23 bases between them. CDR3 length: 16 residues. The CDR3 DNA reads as TGTGCCAGCCTGCCCGATGCCCGACAGAGTGTAGATACGCAGTATTTT. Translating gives CASLPDARQSVDTQYF.

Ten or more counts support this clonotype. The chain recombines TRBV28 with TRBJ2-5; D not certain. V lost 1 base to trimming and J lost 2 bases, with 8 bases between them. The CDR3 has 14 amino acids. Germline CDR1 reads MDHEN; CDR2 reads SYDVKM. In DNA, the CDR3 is TGTGCCAGCAGTTTATCTCACAGTCAAGAGACCCAGTACTTC. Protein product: CASSLSHSQETQYF.

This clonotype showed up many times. CDR3 in DNA: TGTGCCAGCAGTTCGGCGTTTGGTTACACCTTC. Translating it yields CASSSAFGYTF. The chain couples TRBV28 to TRBJ1-2; D is uncertain. The germline V gene has CDR1 MDHEN and CDR2 SYDVKM. Trimming shortened V by 4 bases and J by 11 bases, and 11 bases separated the two germline ends. The CDR3 contains 11 residues.

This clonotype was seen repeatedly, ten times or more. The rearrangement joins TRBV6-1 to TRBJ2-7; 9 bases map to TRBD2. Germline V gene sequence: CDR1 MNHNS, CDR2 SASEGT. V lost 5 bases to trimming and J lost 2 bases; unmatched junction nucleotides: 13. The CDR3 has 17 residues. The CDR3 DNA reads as TGTGCCAGCAGTCCACCTTCGTCGAGCGGGGGGACCTACGAGCAGTACTTC. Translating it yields CASSPPSSSGGTYEQYF.

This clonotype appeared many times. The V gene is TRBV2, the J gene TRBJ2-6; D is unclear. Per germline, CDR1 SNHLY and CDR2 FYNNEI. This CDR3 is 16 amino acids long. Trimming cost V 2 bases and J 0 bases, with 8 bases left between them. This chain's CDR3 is CASSESRSSGANVLTF. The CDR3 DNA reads TGTGCCAGCAGTGAATCTCGATCCTCTGGGGCCAACGTCCTGACTTTC.

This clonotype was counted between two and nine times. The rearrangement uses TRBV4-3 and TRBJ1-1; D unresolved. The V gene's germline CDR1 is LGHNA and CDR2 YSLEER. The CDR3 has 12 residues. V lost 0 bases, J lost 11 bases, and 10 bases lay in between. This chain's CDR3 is CASSQDYNPAFF. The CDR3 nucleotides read TGCGCCAGCAGCCAAGATTACAACCCGGCTTTCTTT.